This passage covers 8 T cell receptor beta chains from one sample sequenced in a study of shared clonotypes between healthy human individuals. Sequencing was performed with immunoSEQ multiplex PCR; in TCRdb, only in-frame clones are kept and a portion is missing. Among about 680,000 clones listed, around four fifths were seen once. The source material was memory CD4+ T cells sorted from blood. Subset given: CD45RA-negative fraction. These receptors were obtained from a woman younger than 45 in good health.

The chain carries TRBV6-5 and TRBJ2-7, with TRBD1 matching over 11 bases. CDR1 and CDR2 from the germline V gene are MNHEY and SVGAGI. The CDR3 spans 15 residues. V gave up 7 bases and J gave up 2 bases; unmatched junction bases: 7. CDR3 in DNA: TGTGCCAGCACTCCCGGGACAGGGGGTACCTACGAGCAGTACTTC. It specifies CASTPGTGGTYEQYF.

This chain uses TRBV18 with TRBJ1-2, with D possibly TRBD1 on 5 matching bases. This CDR3 comprises 14 residues. Germline assignment: CDR1 KGHSH and CDR2 LQKENI. With 7 bases removed from V and 4 bases from J, the gap between germline ends came to 16 bases. CDR3 DNA: TGTGCCAGCTTCCCCCCAGGGTCCCCCTATGGCTACACCTTC. The encoded protein is CASFPPGSPYGYTF.

The CDR3 DNA sequence: TGCGCCAGCAGCCGGGGTTCCTCAGACACAGATACGCAGTATTTT. Its translation: CASSRGSSDTDTQYF. The chain employs TRBV5-1 and TRBJ2-3; perhaps TRBD2 as D (5 bases). Germline CDR1 SGHRS, CDR2 YFSETQ. CDR3 length: 15 residues. The V end lost 4 bases, the J end lost 2 bases, and 14 bases lay between the germline ends.

The CDR3 DNA is TGTGCCAGCAGTTGGGACAGCCCCCTGAACACTGAAGCTTTCTTT. Protein: CASSWDSPLNTEAFF. The chain links TRBV6-1 to TRBJ1-1, with TRBD1 identical over 7 bases. Looked up from germline, CDR1 is MNHNS and CDR2 is SASEGT. J lost 0 bases, V lost 5 bases, and 6 bases had no gene match. This CDR3 spans 15 amino acids.

In its sample, this clone was seen a few times. V and J are TRBV7-9 and TRBJ2-7; D may correspond to TRBD1 or TRBD2 (5 bases each). Trimming took off 7 bases at V and 5 bases at J, with 15 bases between the two ends. This CDR3 has 13 amino acids. CDR1 and CDR2 (germline): SEHNR, FQNEAQ (reference sequence). DNA for the CDR3: TGTGCCAGCAAACGAGGGGCGGAGGACGAGCAGTACTTC. Its translation: CASKRGAEDEQYF.

The V gene is TRBV13, the J gene TRBJ2-3, with 10 bases fitting TRBD1. From germline, CDR1 is PRHDT and CDR2 FYEKMQ (reference sequence). The V segment lost 3 bases and the J segment 3 bases; nucleotides outside the gene matches: 3. CDR3 length equals 15 residues. The CDR3 is CASSLRDRGTDTQYF. The CDR3 nucleotides are TGTGCCAGCAGCTTGCGGGACAGGGGTACAGATACGCAGTATTTT.

This clone was detected once. V gene TRBV2 combines with J gene TRBJ2-1; TRBD2 matches 8 bases. CDR1 is SNHLY and CDR2 is FYNNEI in the germline V gene. The CDR3 spans 15 residues. The V segment lost 6 bases and the J segment 9 bases; nucleotides outside the gene matches: 13. CDR3 DNA sequence: TGTGCCAGCAGGTATATAGCGGGATCTTATAGTGAGCAGTTCTTC. Residues: CASRYIAGSYSEQFF. Combining the CDR3 with reference TRBV2 and TRBJ2-1 gives the whole variable domain EPEVTQTPSHQVTQMGQEVILRCVPISNHLYFYWYRQILGQKVEFLVSFYNNEISEKSEIFDDQFSVERPDGSNFTLKIRSTKLEDSAMYFCASRYIAGSYSEQFFGPGTRLTVL.

Points on this clone: An end of the junction does not agree with germline; a read error may underlie this. The V and J genes are TRBV4-1 and TRBJ1-3; D perhaps matches TRBD1 (5 bases). The CDR3 loop spans 14 amino acids. The germline CDR1 and CDR2 sequences are MGHRA and YSYEKL. CDR3 DNA: TGCGCCAGCAGCAAAGAGGGGATGGGAAACACCATATATTTT. Its protein is CASSKEGMGNTIYF.